This T cell receptor (beta chain) originates from a study of blood T cell repertoires in COVID-19. Germline V gene data show CDR1 as SGHNT and CDR2 as YENEEA. V gave up 1 base and J gave up 7 bases; unmatched junction bases: 5. CDR3 length equals 14 residues. Libraries were prepared by immunoSEQ multiplex PCR; TCRdb keeps only in-frame clonotypes and omits some of them. Of around 200,000 clones listed, around 82% are singletons. The J gene is TRBJ1-1, the V gene TRBV11-3; 8 bases line up with TRBD1. This receptor was identified in a woman aged 40 to 50 with active or convalescent COVID-19. The sample taken for sequencing was peripheral blood. CDR3 loop: CASSLGTGFDEAFF. The CDR3 DNA sequence: TGTGCCAGCAGCTTAGGGACAGGGTTTGATGAAGCTTTCTTT.